Each of the 26 T cell receptor beta chains below was sequenced from the same sample in a study of vaccination and CD4 T cells after COVID-19. The Oncomine TCR Beta short-read assay sequenced DNA from cultured CD4+ T cells. Via MiXCR, TCRdb re-called the PCR reads, giving one row per CDR3 protein. This table holds 15,000 to 20,000 distinct CDR3 sequences, less than 65% found once. Regarding treatment: roughly ten-day PBMC culture with coronavirus spike peptide pools or control peptides (ViraFEST assay). The antigens of these receptors remain unknown. The starting material was cultured CD4+ T cells from blood, obtained after SARS-CoV-2 vaccination. These receptors all stem from a human donor with COVID-19.

This clonotype has just a few counts. The V gene is TRBV4-3, the J gene TRBJ2-7; TRBD1 matches at 8 bases. The V and J ends lost 3 bases and 5 bases, in that order; junction bases with no gene match: 9. Germline CDR1 LGHNA, CDR2 YSLEER. The CDR3 runs 15 residues. CDR3 protein: CASSHLGQGTHEQYF. DNA for the CDR3: TGCGCCAGCAGCCATCTCGGACAGGGTACCCACGAGCAGTACTTC.

The chain has TRBV11-3 and TRBJ2-6; D unclear. CDR3 length: 13 amino acids. Deletions cut 5 bases from V and 0 bases from J, with 2 bases between. Germline loops: CDR1 SGHNT, CDR2 YENEEA. As DNA, the CDR3 is TGTGCCAGCAGCGCCTCTGGGGCCAACGTCCTGACTTTC. It is translated as CASSASGANVLTF.

The rearrangement uses TRBV6-2 or TRBV6-3 and TRBJ2-5; 7 bases map to TRBD1. Germline V gene data show CDR1 as MNHEY and CDR2 as SVGEGT. V shed 6 bases and J 7 bases; nucleotides not matched to a gene: 17. The CDR3 sequence is 16 residues long. The CDR3: CASRETGAESLWTQYF. Written as DNA, the CDR3 is TGTGCCAGCAGGGAAACAGGGGCCGAGAGTTTGTGGACCCAGTACTTC.

This clonotype has more than one count but fewer than ten. The chain joins TRBV20-1 to TRBJ2-3, with 9 bases fitting TRBD2. The CDR3 covers 16 residues. The V gene end was trimmed by 0 bases and the J gene end by 3 bases; junction bases not matched to a gene: 7. CDR1 is DFQATT and CDR2 is SNEGSKA in the germline V gene (reference sequence). The CDR3 nucleotides read TGCAGTGCTAGAGATCTAGGCCTAGCGGGGACAGATACGCAGTATTTT. It translates to CSARDLGLAGTDTQYF.

The gene calls are TRBV5-1 and TRBJ2-3; D call uncertain. Germline V gene data show CDR1 as SGHRS and CDR2 as YFSETQ. Trimming removed 0 bases at V and 3 bases at J, with 11 bases between. The CDR3 sequence is 15 residues long. The CDR3 sequence is CASSLEGRVTDTQYF. CDR3 nucleotides: TGCGCCAGCAGCTTGGAAGGTAGGGTGACAGATACGCAGTATTTT.

This clonotype was counted between two and nine times. V usage is TRBV28 and J usage is TRBJ1-2; TRBD1 matches 7 bases. Per germline, CDR1 MDHEN and CDR2 SYDVKM. V lost 8 bases and J lost 4; bases outside the gene matches: 10. This CDR3 is built from 14 residues. The CDR3, as DNA: TGTGCCAGCCGCCTTACGGGACAGCGCTATGGCTACACCTTC. It encodes CASRLTGQRYGYTF.

The rearrangement joins TRBV6-1 to TRBJ2-3; 8 nucleotides line up with TRBD1. CDR1 is MNHNS and CDR2 is SASEGT in the germline V gene. The CDR3 runs 15 residues. Trimming removed 8 bases from V and 0 bases from J; junction bases left unmatched: 7. The CDR3 region is CASLPTGASTDTQYF. CDR3 DNA sequence: TGTGCCAGCCTACCGACAGGGGCTAGCACAGATACGCAGTATTTT.

The chain links TRBV6-4 to TRBJ2-5, with TRBD2 matching 11 bases. Trimming cost V 5 bases and J 5 bases; bases outside gene matches: 7. The CDR3 is made up of 15 amino acids. The germline V gene encodes CDR1 MRHNA and CDR2 SNTAGT. The CDR3 DNA reads as TGTGCCAGCAGTCCTAGCGGGGGGTCCGGGGAGACCCAGTACTTC. Its translation is CASSPSGGSGETQYF.

This chain joins TRBV7-2 and TRBJ2-3; TRBD2 aligns across 11 bases. Looked up from germline, CDR1 is SGHTA and CDR2 is FQGNSA. The ends lost 4 bases at V and 0 bases at J; junction bases unmatched: 9. The CDR3 is 18 residues long. CDR3 nucleotide sequence: TGTGCCAGCAGCTCCCGACCGAGACTAGCGGGGAGCACAGATACGCAGTATTTT. Its protein is CASSSRPRLAGSTDTQYF.

The count of this clonotype is one. The chain links TRBV7-2 to TRBJ2-4; 7 bases are shared with TRBD2. The germline CDR1 and CDR2 sequences are SGHTA and FQGNSA. Unmatched junction bases numbered 7, after V lost 1 base and J lost 13 bases. CDR3 length: 13 amino acids. The DNA for the CDR3 is TGTGCCAGCAGCTTAGGGAATAGCGGGCCCCAGTACTTC. This sequence encodes CASSLGNSGPQYF.

DNA for the CDR3: TGTGCCAGCACCTCCGGAATAGCGGGGAACAATGAGCAGTTCTTC. It yields the protein CASTSGIAGNNEQFF. This chain joins TRBV6-2 or TRBV6-3 and TRBJ2-1; 8 bases align to TRBD2. The CDR3 runs to 15 residues. Germline CDR1 and CDR2: MNHEY and SVGEGT. The junction had 10 bases not matched to a gene; V was cut back by 7 bases and J by 5 bases.

In its sample, this clonotype was seen a few times. Its ends do not fully match the called genes, so a read error is possible. The V and J genes are TRBV7-2 and TRBJ2-3; TRBD1 or TRBD2 may be the D gene (6 bases each). The CDR3 has 16 amino acids. The germline CDR1 and CDR2 sequences are SGHTA and FQGNSA. The DNA for the CDR3 is TGTGCCAGCAGCTTAGGTGAAGTTTGGGGGGCAGATACGCCGTATTTT. Translated: CASSLGEVWGADTPYF.

The chain recombines TRBV19 with TRBJ1-2, with D tentatively TRBD1 (6 bases). In germline, CDR1 is LNHDA, CDR2 SQIVND (reference sequence). The length of the CDR3 is 15 residues. Trimming removed 4 bases from V and 2 bases from J, with 14 bases in between. The CDR3 reads CASSTRGQGNYGYTF. The CDR3 region has the DNA TGTGCCAGTAGTACCCGGGGGCAGGGGAACTATGGCTACACCTTC.

The chain has TRBV24-1 and TRBJ2-5; no clear D. CDR1 and CDR2 (germline): KGHDR, SFDVKD. V gave up 6 bases and J gave up 2 bases, with 0 bases separating them. This CDR3 has 10 residues. The CDR3 sequence: CATSQETQYF. The CDR3, as DNA: TGTGCCACCAGTCAAGAGACCCAGTACTTC.

This clonotype was recorded a few times. The V and J genes are TRBV20-1 and TRBJ1-1, with D possibly TRBD1 on 5 matching bases. Germline assignment: CDR1 DFQATT and CDR2 SNEGSKA (reference sequence). The CDR3 consists of 15 residues. V lost 6 bases to trimming and J lost 1 base, with 18 bases between them. CDR3 sequence reads: CSANHGGVRNTEAFF. DNA for the CDR3: TGCAGTGCCAACCACGGGGGGGTGAGGAACACTGAAGCTTTCTTT.

The rearrangement joins TRBV5-1 to TRBJ1-1; D is uncertain. The V and J ends lost 2 bases and 1 base respectively, with 9 bases between them. CDR1 is SGHRS, CDR2 YFSETQ, per germline. CDR3 length: 14 residues. The CDR3 coding sequence is TGCGCCAGCAGCTTAAACACCGGGAACACTGAAGCTTTCTTT. The encoded protein is CASSLNTGNTEAFF.

The chain uses TRBV4-1 and TRBJ2-3, with TRBD1 identical over 9 bases. CDR1 is MGHRA and CDR2 is YSYEKL in the germline V gene. The CDR3 sequence is 16 residues long. J was trimmed by 2 bases and V by 0 bases; bases with no gene match: 3. The chain's CDR3 is CASSQDLQGATDTQYF. DNA of the CDR3: TGCGCCAGCAGCCAAGATCTACAGGGGGCCACAGATACGCAGTATTTT.

V is TRBV19 and J is TRBJ2-5; weak D call: TRBD2 (5 bases). V was shortened by 0 bases and J by 9 bases, with 17 bases between the two germline ends. The CDR3 covers 15 residues. Germline loops: CDR1 LNHDA, CDR2 SQIVND (reference sequence). The CDR3 DNA follows: TGTGCCAGTAGTATAGATCATGGGCCGGGGAGTTCCCAGTACTTC. Protein sequence: CASSIDHGPGSSQYF. The full variable domain, completed using reference TRBV19 and TRBJ2-5, is DGGITQSPKYLFRKEGQNVTLSCEQNLNHDAMYWYRQDPGQGLRLIYYSQIVNDFQKGDIAEGYSVSREKKESFPLTVTSAQKNPTAFYLCASSIDHGPGSSQYFGPGTRLLVL.

This chain links TRBV25-1 with TRBJ1-1, with D perhaps TRBD1 (5 bases). CDR3 length: 16 residues. V lost 5 bases and J 4 bases, leaving 20 bases between the germline ends. Germline V gene data show CDR1 as MGHDK and CDR2 as SYGVNS. The CDR3 here is CASSPRTGAGATEAFF. CDR3 coding DNA: TGTGCCAGCAGTCCCCGGACGGGTGCCGGGGCCACTGAAGCTTTCTTT.

By share, this clonotype ranks as large (0.1 to 1%). The V call is TRBV11-3, the J call TRBJ2-2; D remains ambiguous. Trimming took 4 bases from V and 1 from J, leaving 10 bases between them. In germline, CDR1 is SGHNT, CDR2 YENEEA. The CDR3 consists of 15 residues. CDR3 sequence reads: CASSYRTVNTGELFF. The DNA for the CDR3 is TGTGCCAGCAGCTACCGGACGGTGAACACCGGGGAGCTGTTTTTT.

The chain couples TRBV27 to TRBJ2-3, with D possibly called TRBD1 or TRBD2 (5 bases each). The CDR3 is made up of 16 amino acids. Trimming left V 5 bases short and J 3 bases short, with 18 bases between. The germline V gene has CDR1 MNHEY and CDR2 SMNVEV (reference sequence). The CDR3 coding sequence is TGTGCCAGCAGTCTCGGGACCACCATGGGGACAGATACGCAGTATTTT. Its translation is CASSLGTTMGTDTQYF.

This clonotype has more than one count but fewer than ten. The genes are TRBV5-6 and TRBJ1-2; D possibly corresponds to TRBD1 (5 bases). The length of the CDR3 is 13 residues. The V and J ends lost 1 base and 6 bases respectively, with 10 bases between them. Germline loops: CDR1 SGHDT, CDR2 YYEEEE. For the CDR3, the DNA is TGTGCCAGCAGCTTGCTAGGGGACGATGGCTACACCTTC. Translation gives CASSLLGDDGYTF.

The rearrangement uses TRBV7-8 and TRBJ1-1, with a weak D call TRBD1 (6 bases). Trimming left V 0 bases short and J 1 base short, with 12 bases between. The germline V gene encodes CDR1 SGHVS and CDR2 FQNEAQ. This CDR3 spans 16 amino acids. The CDR3 nucleotides read TGTGCCAGCAGCTTAGCGCAAGGGGGAAGGAACACTGAAGCTTTCTTT. The encoded protein is CASSLAQGGRNTEAFF.

This clonotype was seen only a few times. This chain uses TRBV27 with TRBJ1-1; 10 nucleotides line up with TRBD1. Trimming removed 3 bases from V and 9 bases from J; junction bases left unmatched: 10. From germline, CDR1 is MNHEY and CDR2 SMNVEV (reference sequence). The CDR3 totals 15 residues. The CDR3 sequence: CASSLVGQGFLKAFF. CDR3 sequence (DNA): TGTGCCAGCAGTTTGGTGGGACAGGGGTTTCTAAAAGCTTTCTTT.

This clonotype was seen more than once but under ten times. The V gene is TRBV7-9, the J gene TRBJ2-1; D is possibly TRBD2 (5 bases). This CDR3 has 13 amino acids. The germline V and J ends were trimmed by 8 bases and 5 bases, with 13 bases remaining between them. Germline loops: CDR1 SEHNR, CDR2 FQNEAQ (reference sequence). The CDR3 reads CASGERAHNEQFF. The CDR3 nucleotides are TGTGCCAGCGGTGAGAGGGCCCACAATGAGCAGTTCTTC.

The chain employs TRBV2 and TRBJ1-2; TRBD1 might be the D (5 bases). Deletions cut 1 base from V and 2 bases from J, with 5 bases between. The CDR3 has 13 amino acids. The germline CDR1 and CDR2 sequences are SNHLY and FYNNEI. The CDR3 sequence is CASSEGGNYGYTF. The DNA for the CDR3 is TGTGCCAGCAGTGAAGGGGGGAACTATGGCTACACCTTC.